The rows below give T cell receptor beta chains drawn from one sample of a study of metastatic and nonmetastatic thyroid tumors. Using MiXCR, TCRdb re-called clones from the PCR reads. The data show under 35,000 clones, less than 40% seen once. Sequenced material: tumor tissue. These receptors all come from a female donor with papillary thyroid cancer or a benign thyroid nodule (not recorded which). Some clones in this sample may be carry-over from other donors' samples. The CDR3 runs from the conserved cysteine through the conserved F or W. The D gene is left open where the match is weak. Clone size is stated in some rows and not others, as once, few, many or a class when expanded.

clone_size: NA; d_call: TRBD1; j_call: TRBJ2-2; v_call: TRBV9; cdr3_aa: CASTGQGAGDTGELFF; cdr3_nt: TGTGCCAGCACCGGACAGGGGGCAGGCGACACCGGGGAGCTGTTTTTT
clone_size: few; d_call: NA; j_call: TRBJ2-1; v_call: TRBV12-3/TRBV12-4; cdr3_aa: CASLGNLDYNEQFF; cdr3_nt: TGTGCCAGCCTCGGGAATCTAGACTACAATGAGCAGTTCTTC
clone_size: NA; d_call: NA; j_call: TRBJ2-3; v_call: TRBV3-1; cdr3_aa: CASSSVNTDTQYF; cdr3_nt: TGTGCCAGCAGCTCGGTGAACACAGATACGCAGTATTTT
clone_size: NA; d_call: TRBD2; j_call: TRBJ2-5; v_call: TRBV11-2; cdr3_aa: CASSLFLAGGNGETQYF; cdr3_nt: TGTGCCAGCAGCTTATTCTTAGCGGGAGGGAACGGAGAGACCCAGTACTTC
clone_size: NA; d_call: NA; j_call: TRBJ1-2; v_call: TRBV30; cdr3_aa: CADWGTAGYTF; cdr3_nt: TGTGCCGATTGGGGGACCGCTGGCTACACCTTC
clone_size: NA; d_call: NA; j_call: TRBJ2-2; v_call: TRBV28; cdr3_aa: CASRFGVEAGELFF; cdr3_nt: TGTGCCAGCAGGTTCGGGGTGGAGGCCGGGGAGCTGTTTTTT
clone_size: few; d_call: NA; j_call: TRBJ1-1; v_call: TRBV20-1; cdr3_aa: CSATPSGTEAFF; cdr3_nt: TGCAGTGCCACCCCCTCCGGCACTGAAGCTTTCTTT
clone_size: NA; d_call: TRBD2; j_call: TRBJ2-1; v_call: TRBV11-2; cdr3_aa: CASSKGLAGSSYNEQFF; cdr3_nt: TGTGCCAGCAGCAAGGGACTAGCGGGGAGCTCCTACAATGAGCAGTTCTTC
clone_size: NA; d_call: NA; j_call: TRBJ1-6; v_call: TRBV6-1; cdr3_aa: CASSAGPYNSPLHF; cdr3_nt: TGTGCCAGCAGTGCGGGACCCTATAATTCACCCCTCCACTTT
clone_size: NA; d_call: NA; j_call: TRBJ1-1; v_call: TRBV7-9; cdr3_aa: CASSPIGRGEAFF; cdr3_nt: TGTGCCAGCAGTCCCATAGGCAGGGGTGAAGCTTTCTTT
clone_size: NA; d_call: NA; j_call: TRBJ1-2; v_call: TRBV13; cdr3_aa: CASSLRQTNYGYTF; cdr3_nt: TGTGCCAGCAGCTTGAGGCAGACTAACTATGGCTACACCTTC
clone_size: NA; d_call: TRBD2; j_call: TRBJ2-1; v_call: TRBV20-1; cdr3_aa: CSATGLGHNEQFF; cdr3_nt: TGCAGTGCAACGGGACTAGGGCACAATGAGCAGTTCTTC
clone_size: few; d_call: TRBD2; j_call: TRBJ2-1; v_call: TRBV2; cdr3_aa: CASSVGAGNEQFF; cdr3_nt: TGTGCCAGCAGTGTGGGAGCGGGAAATGAGCAGTTCTTC
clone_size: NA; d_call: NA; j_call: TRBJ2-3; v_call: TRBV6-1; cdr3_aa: CASRVQGRLPTDTQYF; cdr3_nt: TGTGCCAGCAGAGTACAGGGACGATTACCCACAGATACGCAGTATTTT
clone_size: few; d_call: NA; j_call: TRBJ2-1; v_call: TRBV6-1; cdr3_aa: CASLRAISDNEQFF; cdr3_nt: TGTGCCAGCCTCAGGGCCATATCAGACAATGAGCAGTTCTTC
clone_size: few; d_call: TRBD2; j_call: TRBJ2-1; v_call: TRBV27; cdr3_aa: CASSAGLAISSYNEQFF; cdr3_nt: TGTGCCAGCAGTGCTGGACTAGCAATAAGCTCCTACAATGAGCAGTTCTTC
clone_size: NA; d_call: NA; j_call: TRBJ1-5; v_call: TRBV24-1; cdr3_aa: CATSDLTSNQPQHF; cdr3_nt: TGTGCCACCAGTGATTTGACTAGCAATCAGCCCCAGCATTTT
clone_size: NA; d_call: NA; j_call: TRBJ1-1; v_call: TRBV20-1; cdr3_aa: CSASPLTGSSTEAFF; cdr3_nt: TGCAGTGCTTCTCCCTTGACAGGAAGTAGCACTGAAGCTTTCTTT
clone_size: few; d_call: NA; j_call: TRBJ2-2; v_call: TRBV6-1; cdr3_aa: CASSVLRDTGELFF; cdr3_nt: TGTGCCAGCAGCGTATTAAGGGACACCGGGGAGCTGTTTTTT
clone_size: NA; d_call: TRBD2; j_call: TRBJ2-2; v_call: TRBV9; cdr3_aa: CASNPAGMNTGELFF; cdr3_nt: TGTGCCAGCAACCCAGCGGGAATGAACACCGGGGAGCTGTTTTTT
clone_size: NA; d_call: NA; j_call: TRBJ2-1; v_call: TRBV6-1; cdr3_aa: CASSEAGAYYNEQFF; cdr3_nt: TGTGCCAGCAGTGAGGCAGGGGCCTACTACAATGAGCAGTTCTTC
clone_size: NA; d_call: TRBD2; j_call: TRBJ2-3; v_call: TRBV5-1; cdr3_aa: CASSLVVGLAGEQYF; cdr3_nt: TGCGCCAGCAGCTTGGTTGTCGGACTAGCGGGAGAGCAGTATTTT